A single sample gave rise to the 12 T cell receptor beta chains below, sequenced in a study of neoadjuvant anti-PD-1 for oral cavity cancer. Some clones are missing from TCRdb's copy, which holds only in-frame ones; the method was immunoSEQ multiplex PCR. The sample lists roughly 40,000 clones, about 76% occurring once. Specified time point: after neoadjuvant nivolumab, at surgical resection. The material sequenced was PBMCs, taken after nivolumab (anti-PD-1) treatment. The receptors here all came from a person aged 35 to 85 with oral cavity squamous cell carcinoma.

In this sample, this clone turned up once. This chain uses TRBV6-1 with TRBJ2-3; 10 bases are shared with TRBD2. Per the germline V gene, CDR1 is MNHNS and CDR2 is SASEGT. The CDR3 totals 16 residues. V trimming: 4 bases; J trimming: 2 bases; junction bases outside the gene matches: 6. CDR3 nucleotide sequence: TGTGCCAGCAGTGTTCGAGCGGGAGGGAACACAGATACGCAGTATTTT. Translating it yields CASSVRAGGNTDTQYF.

The CDR3 nucleotides read TGTGCTAGTGGTTCCCCCCGGGGGGAGGCCGGAAACACCATATATTTT. Protein: CASGSPRGEAGNTIYF. The chain couples TRBV12-5 to TRBJ1-3, with D perhaps TRBD1 (5 bases). V shed 4 bases and J shed 4 bases, with 17 bases lying between them. Germline V gene lookup returns CDR1 LGHNT and CDR2 FRNRAP. The CDR3 covers 16 residues.

The chain is built from TRBV6-6 and TRBJ2-1, with D hard to call. Trimming left V 7 bases short and J 9 bases short, with 25 bases between. CDR1 is MNHNY, CDR2 SVGAGI, per germline (reference sequence). CDR3 length: 16 residues. CDR3 in amino acids: CASIPPPGPPYGEQFF. The CDR3 DNA is TGTGCCAGCATCCCACCCCCCGGGCCTCCATACGGTGAGCAGTTCTTC.

The chain uses TRBV6-5 and TRBJ1-5, with D unresolved. Trimming stripped 6 bases from V and 3 bases from J, with 12 bases between. Germline CDR1 and CDR2: MNHEY and SVGAGI. The CDR3 is 14 amino acids. The chain's CDR3 is CASSQDRYNQPQHF. CDR3 in DNA: TGTGCCAGCAGCCAGGACCGATACAATCAGCCCCAGCATTTT.

The CDR3 region is CASSLETTDTQYF. In nucleotides, the CDR3 is TGTGCCAGCAGCCTCGAGACCACAGATACGCAGTATTTT. The chain combines TRBV7-9 with TRBJ2-3; D is undetermined. V shed 5 bases and J shed 2 bases, with 8 bases lying between them. The germline gives CDR1 SEHNR, CDR2 FQNEAQ (reference sequence). The CDR3 extends over 13 amino acids.

The V and J genes are TRBV28 and TRBJ1-2; 7 bases fit TRBD1. Looked up from germline, CDR1 is MDHEN and CDR2 is SYDVKM. The V gene end was trimmed by 5 bases and the J gene end by 4 bases; junction bases not matched to a gene: 4. The CDR3 runs to 13 residues. As DNA, the CDR3 is TGTGCCAGCAGTGAGGGGGCCTCCTATGGCTACACCTTC. Protein product: CASSEGASYGYTF.

The chain combines TRBV6-1 with TRBJ2-1, with 7 bases identical to TRBD1. Germline V lookup: CDR1 MNHNS, CDR2 SASEGT. The CDR3 loop spans 17 amino acids. The junction had 10 bases not matched to a gene; V was cut back by 3 bases and J by 2 bases. For the CDR3, the DNA is TGTGCCAGCAGTGAGTTTGACAGGGTAAGCCCCTACAATGAGCAGTTCTTC. Its translation: CASSEFDRVSPYNEQFF.

This clone was found a few times. The chain uses TRBV5-1 and TRBJ2-5; unclear D gene. From germline, CDR1 is SGHRS and CDR2 YFSETQ. The CDR3 runs to 13 residues. V dropped 2 bases and J dropped 2 bases, with 7 bases sitting between them. DNA of the CDR3: TGCGCCAGCAGCTTCGCACCTCAAGAGACCCAGTACTTC. Translation: CASSFAPQETQYF. Filled out from reference TRBV5-1 and TRBJ2-5, the complete variable domain reads KAGVTQTPRYLIKTRGQQVTLSCSPISGHRSVSWYQQTPGQGLQFLFEYFSETQRNKGNFPGRFSGRQFSNSRSEMNVSTLELGDSALYLCASSFAPQETQYFGPGTRLLVL.

The V gene is TRBV19, the J gene TRBJ1-5; D is uncertain. V dropped 7 bases and J dropped 9 bases, with 22 bases sitting between them. In germline, CDR1 is LNHDA, CDR2 SQIVND (reference sequence). The CDR3 runs 15 residues. The CDR3 here is CASTSTGPPFSPQHF. DNA of the CDR3: TGTGCCAGTACCAGCACCGGGCCCCCCTTTTCGCCCCAGCATTTT.

The V and J genes are TRBV6-1 and TRBJ1-5, with D uncertain. Germline loops: CDR1 MNHNS, CDR2 SASEGT. The CDR3 has 15 amino acids. The V and J ends lost 5 bases and 6 bases respectively, with 17 bases between them. The CDR3, as DNA: TGTGCCAGCAGTCCAAACTTTGTCTACATTCAGCCCCAGCATTTT. It encodes CASSPNFVYIQPQHF.

In the case of this clone: A read error may account for a junction end that differs from germline. The chain uses TRBV29-1 and TRBJ1-2, with 8 bases aligning to TRBD1. Germline V lookup: CDR1 SQVTM, CDR2 ANQGSEA. The CDR3 is 8 amino acids. The CDR3 here is CSDRDRIF. CDR3 in DNA: TGCAGCGACCGGGACAGGATCTTC.

The table lists this clone with a count of one. The rearrangement links TRBV7-9 to TRBJ1-5; unclear D gene. CDR1 is SEHNR and CDR2 is FQNEAQ in the germline V gene (reference sequence). V was clipped by 6 bases and J by 0 bases, with 12 bases between them. This CDR3 region has 15 residues. DNA for the CDR3: TGTGCCAGCAGTCTGGGCCACCTTAGCAATCAGCCCCAGCATTTT. This translates into CASSLGHLSNQPQHF.